This record covers a single TCR beta chain. This CDR3 contains 15 residues. V shed 6 bases and J 1 base; nucleotides not matched to a gene: 7. The germline CDR1 and CDR2 sequences are MNHEY and SVGAGI. The data were taken from a study of blood T cell repertoires in COVID-19. The table came from immunoSEQ multiplex PCR; TCRdb's copy has only in-frame clones and leaves some out. Among about 160,000 clones listed, about nine tenths were seen once. The material sequenced was peripheral blood. V gene TRBV6-5 combines with J gene TRBJ2-3; 7 bases align to TRBD1. This TCR came from a woman in her sixties or seventies with acute or convalescent COVID-19. CDR3 in amino acids: CASSMTGPGTDTQYF. DNA for the CDR3: TGTGCCAGCAGCATGACAGGGCCCGGCACAGATACGCAGTATTTT.